This T cell receptor beta chain was obtained from a study of cytomegalovirus exposure and HLA in healthy donors. Study findings and constraints: In vitro checks showed that a few CMV-associated chains really do target CMV antigens.

V gave up 7 bases and J gave up 1 base; unmatched junction bases: 2. CDR1 SQVTM and CDR2 ANQGSEA come from the germline V gene. CDR3 length: 12 residues. Repertoires were generated with immunoSEQ multiplex PCR, while TCRdb's copy carries only in-frame clones and drops some. The table has more than 100,000 clones, more than 75% seen once. With regard to this clone: Its specificity is unknown. Other DNA sequences of this sample code for an identical CDR3.

The chain recombines TRBV29-1 with TRBJ1-1; 8 bases map to TRBD1. This TCR was sampled from a woman aged 18-29 years in good health and CMV-seropositive. Sequencing was performed on PBMCs. CDR3 coding DNA: TGCAGCGCAGACAGGGGGAACACTGAAGCTTTCTTT. This gives the protein CSADRGNTEAFF.